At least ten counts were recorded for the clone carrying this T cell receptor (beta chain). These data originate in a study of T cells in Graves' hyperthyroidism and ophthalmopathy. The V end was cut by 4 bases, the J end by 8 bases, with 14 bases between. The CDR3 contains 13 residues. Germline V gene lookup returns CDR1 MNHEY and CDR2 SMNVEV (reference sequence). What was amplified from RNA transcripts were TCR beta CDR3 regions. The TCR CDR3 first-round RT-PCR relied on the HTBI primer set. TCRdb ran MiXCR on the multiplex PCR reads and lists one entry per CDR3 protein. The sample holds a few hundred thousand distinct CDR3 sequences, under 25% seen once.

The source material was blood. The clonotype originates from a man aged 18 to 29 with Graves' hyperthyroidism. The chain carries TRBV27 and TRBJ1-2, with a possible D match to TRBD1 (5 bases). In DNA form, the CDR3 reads TGTGCCAGCAGTTCACAGGTCGCGTTCGGCTACACCTTC. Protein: CASSSQVAFGYTF.